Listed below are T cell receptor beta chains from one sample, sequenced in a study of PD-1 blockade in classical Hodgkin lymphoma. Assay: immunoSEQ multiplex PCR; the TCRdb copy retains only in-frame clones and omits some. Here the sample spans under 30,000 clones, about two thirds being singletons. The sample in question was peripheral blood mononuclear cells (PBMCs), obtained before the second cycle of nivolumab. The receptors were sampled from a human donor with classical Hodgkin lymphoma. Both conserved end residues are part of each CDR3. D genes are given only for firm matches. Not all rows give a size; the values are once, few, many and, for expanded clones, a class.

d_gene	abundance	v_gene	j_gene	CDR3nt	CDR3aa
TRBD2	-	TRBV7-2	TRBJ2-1	TGTGCCAGCAGCCCCGAGGGACTAGCGGGGAGTTTTGATGAGCAGTTCTTC	CASSPEGLAGSFDEQFF
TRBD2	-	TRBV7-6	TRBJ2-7	TGTGCCAGCAGCTCCTTGGACCGATCTAGCGGTTCCTACGAGCAGTACTTC	CASSSLDRSSGSYEQYF
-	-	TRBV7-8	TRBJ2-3	TGTGCCAGCAGCTTAGGGGCGGGGCTCACAGATACGCAGTATTTT	CASSLGAGLTDTQYF
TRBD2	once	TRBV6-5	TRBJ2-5	TGTGCCAGCAGTCCACGACTAGCGGGGGAGACTCAGTACTTC	CASSPRLAGETQYF
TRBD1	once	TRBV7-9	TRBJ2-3	TGTGCCAGCAGCGCCCGACAGGGGCGGACAGATACGCAGTATTTT	CASSARQGRTDTQYF
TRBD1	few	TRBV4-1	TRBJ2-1	TGCGCCAGCAGCCAAAAGTCGGAGGACAGGTCCTACAATGAGCAGTTCTTC	CASSQKSEDRSYNEQFF
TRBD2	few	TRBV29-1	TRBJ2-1	TGCAGCGTTCCGGGACTAGCGGGGGGGCCGGGCAATGAGCAGTTCTTC	CSVPGLAGGPGNEQFF
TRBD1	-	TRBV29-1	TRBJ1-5	TGCAGCGTCACAGGGGAGGGTCAGCCCCAGCATTTT	CSVTGEGQPQHF
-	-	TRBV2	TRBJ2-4	TGTGCCAGCCGACAGGTATATGGCAAAAACATTCAGTACTTC	CASRQVYGKNIQYF
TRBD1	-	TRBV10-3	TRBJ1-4	TGTGCCATCAGTGAACAGGGGGAGGGTGAAAAACTGTTTTTT	CAISEQGEGEKLFF
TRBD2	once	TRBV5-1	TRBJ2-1	TGCGCCAGCAGCCCCAATAGCGGGGCACGGGGAAATGAGCAGTTCTTC	CASSPNSGARGNEQFF
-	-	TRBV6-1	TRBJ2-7	TGTGCCAGCAGTGAAGCTAGGTGGGGCGAGCAGTACTTC	CASSEARWGEQYF
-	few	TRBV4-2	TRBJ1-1	TGTGCCAGCAGCCAAGAGTGGCAGGGGAACACTGAAGCTTTCTTT	CASSQEWQGNTEAFF
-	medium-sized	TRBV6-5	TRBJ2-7	TGTGCCAGCAGTTACCCCGACAGCTACGAGCAGTACTTC	CASSYPDSYEQYF
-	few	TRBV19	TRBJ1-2	TGTGCCAGTAGTATAAGGGGGGACACACTAAATAACTATGGCTACACCTTC	CASSIRGDTLNNYGYTF
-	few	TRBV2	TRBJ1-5	TGTGCCAGCAGTGACCCAGCAGACCTTAGCAATCAGCCCCAGCATTTT	CASSDPADLSNQPQHF
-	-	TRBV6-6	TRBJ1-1	TGTGCCAGCAGCTCAGGGAACACTGAAGCTTTCTTT	CASSSGNTEAFF
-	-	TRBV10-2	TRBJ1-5	TGCGCCAGCACGTCGGGGGTCAATCAGCCCCAGCATTTT	CASTSGVNQPQHF
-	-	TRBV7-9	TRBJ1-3	TGTGCCAGCAGCTTAGATGGCTCTGGAAACACCATATATTTT	CASSLDGSGNTIYF
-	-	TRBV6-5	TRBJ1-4	TGTGCCAGCAGTCCCGGCGGCAGCTGGCTGTTTTTT	CASSPGGSWLFF
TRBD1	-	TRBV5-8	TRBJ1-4	TGTGCCAGCAGCTCACAGGGGGCCCAAGGTGAAAAACTGTTTTTT	CASSSQGAQGEKLFF
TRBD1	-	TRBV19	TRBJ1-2	TGTGCCAGTCTCCCGGGACAGCAAAACTATGGCTACACCTTC	CASLPGQQNYGYTF
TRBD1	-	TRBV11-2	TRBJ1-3	TGTGCCAGCAGCAGCAGGGGGTACTCTGGAAACACCATATATTTT	CASSSRGYSGNTIYF
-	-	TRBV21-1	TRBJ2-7	TGTGCCAGCACCCAGTCCCCGGGACAGGGGAGGTTTGGAGCCTACGAGCAGTACTTC	CASTQSPGQGRFGAYEQYF
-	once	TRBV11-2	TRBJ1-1	TGTGCCAGCAGCTTAGGGGCTGAAGCTTTCTTT	CASSLGAEAFF
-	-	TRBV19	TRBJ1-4	TGTGCCAGTAGTATCAGAAGGGATGAAAAACTGTTTTTT	CASSIRRDEKLFF
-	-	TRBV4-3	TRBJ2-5	TGCGCCAGCAGCCAAGTAGACCGGGCTCAAGAGACCCAGTACTTC	CASSQVDRAQETQYF
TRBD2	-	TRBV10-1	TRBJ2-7	TGCGCCAGCAGTGAGTGGCCCGGGACTAGCGGGGGCTCCTACGAGCAGTACTTC	CASSEWPGTSGGSYEQYF
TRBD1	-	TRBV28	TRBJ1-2	TGTGCCAGCAGCCCCGACAGGGGTTATGGCTACACCTTC	CASSPDRGYGYTF
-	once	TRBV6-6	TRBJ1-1	TGTGCCAGCAACGGTCCGGGGTTGAACACTGAAGCTTTCTTT	CASNGPGLNTEAFF
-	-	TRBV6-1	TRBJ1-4	TGTGCCAGCAGTGAATTCTTCGGGGGCGGCGGTGAAAAACTGTTTTTT	CASSEFFGGGGEKLFF
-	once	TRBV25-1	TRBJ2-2	TGTGCCAGCAGTGGACAAATCACCGGGGAGCTGTTTTTT	CASSGQITGELFF
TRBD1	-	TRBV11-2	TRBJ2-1	TGTGCCAGCAGCCCGGGACAGTCGGTCTCCTACAATGAGCAGTTCTTC	CASSPGQSVSYNEQFF
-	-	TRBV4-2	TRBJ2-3	TGTGCCAGCAGCCAAGTCAGTATAGAGTCGGTAGATACGCAGTATTTT	CASSQVSIESVDTQYF
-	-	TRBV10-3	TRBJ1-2	TGTGCCATCAGCAGGGACACAAGCTATGGCTACACCTTC	CAISRDTSYGYTF
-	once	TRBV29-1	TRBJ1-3	TGCAGCGTGGCCACAGGGAACGGAAACACCATATATTTT	CSVATGNGNTIYF
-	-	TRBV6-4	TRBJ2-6	TGTGCCAGCAGCCTGTCTAGCGCTGGGGCCAACGTCCTGACTTTC	CASSLSSAGANVLTF
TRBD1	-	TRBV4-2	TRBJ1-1	TGTGCCAGCAGCTCCAGGGACAGGGGATTGAACACTGAAGCTTTCTTT	CASSSRDRGLNTEAFF
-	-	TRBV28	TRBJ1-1	TGTGCCAGCAGGGATTCCATGAACACTGAAGCTTTCTTT	CASRDSMNTEAFF
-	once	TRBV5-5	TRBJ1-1	TGTGCCAGTGATCTAGGGGGAAACACTGAAGCTTTCTTT	CASDLGGNTEAFF
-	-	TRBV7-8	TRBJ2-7	TGTGCCAGCAGCCGAGGGACAACAGATAACTACGAGCAGTACTTC	CASSRGTTDNYEQYF
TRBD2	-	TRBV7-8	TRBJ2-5	TGTGCCAGCAGCCCAATGGGACTAGCGGGGGTTCTGGGGGAGACCCAGTACTTC	CASSPMGLAGVLGETQYF
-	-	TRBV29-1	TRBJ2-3	TGCAGCGCTCTCACAGATACGCAGTATTTT	CSALTDTQYF
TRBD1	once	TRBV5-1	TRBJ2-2	TGCGCCAGCAGTCCCGGGACAGGGGAAACCGGGGAGCTGTTTTTT	CASSPGTGETGELFF
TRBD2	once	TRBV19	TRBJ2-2	TGTGCCAGTAAGGCCGGGACTAGCTACACCGGGGAGCTGTTTTTT	CASKAGTSYTGELFF
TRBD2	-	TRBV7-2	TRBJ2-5	TGTGCCAGCAGCTTCCAGCGGGGTGGGACCCAGTACTTC	CASSFQRGGTQYF
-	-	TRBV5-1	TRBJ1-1	TGCGCCAGCAACACCCTCATGTCCTCGAACACTGAAGCTTTCTTT	CASNTLMSSNTEAFF
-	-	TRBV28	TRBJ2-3	TGTGCCAGCAGTTTGGGTAGGGACTTCATCCTACGCAGTACAGATACGCAGTATTTT	CASSLGRDFILRSTDTQYF